The rows below give T cell receptor beta chains drawn from one sample of a study of blood T cell repertoires in COVID-19. The table came from immunoSEQ multiplex PCR; TCRdb's copy has only in-frame clones and leaves some out. The sample lists around 250,000 clones; 65% to 90% were seen once. The sequencing input was PBMCs or T cells enriched from blood (not recorded which). The source is a young man who had recovered from COVID-19. The CDR3 runs from the conserved cysteine through the conserved F or W. Fields, in order: clone size, J gene, D gene, V gene, CDR3 protein, CDR3 DNA. A D gene is named only where the DNA matches it firmly. Rows may omit the clone size; those that give it use once, few, many or a size class.

abundance: NA; j_gene: TRBJ1-5; d_gene: TRBD1; v_gene: TRBV27; CDR3aa: CASRLKGQESPSGNQPQHF; CDR3nt: TGTGCCAGCAGGCTAAAGGGACAGGAGAGTCCGTCCGGCAATCAGCCCCAGCATTTT
abundance: NA; j_gene: TRBJ2-5; d_gene: NA; v_gene: TRBV19; CDR3aa: CASSIRDFQETQYF; CDR3nt: TGTGCCAGTAGTATCAGGGACTTCCAAGAGACCCAGTACTTC
abundance: NA; j_gene: TRBJ2-1; d_gene: NA; v_gene: TRBV5-1; CDR3aa: CASSFRDSLLGVYNEQFF; CDR3nt: TGCGCCAGCAGCTTTCGGGACTCCCTGCTGGGCGTCTACAATGAGCAGTTCTTC
abundance: once; j_gene: TRBJ2-6; d_gene: TRBD2; v_gene: TRBV15; CDR3aa: CATSLLAGGSSGANVLTF; CDR3nt: TGTGCCACCAGCTTATTAGCGGGAGGGAGCTCTGGGGCCAACGTCCTGACTTTC
abundance: NA; j_gene: TRBJ1-5; d_gene: TRBD1; v_gene: TRBV27; CDR3aa: CASRPSSLRDRNQPQHF; CDR3nt: TGTGCCAGCAGGCCGAGCTCTCTTAGGGACAGAAATCAGCCCCAGCATTTT
abundance: NA; j_gene: TRBJ1-1; d_gene: TRBD1; v_gene: TRBV4-1; CDR3aa: CASSLYGQGRNTEAFF; CDR3nt: TGCGCCAGCAGCCTGTACGGACAGGGCCGGAACACTGAAGCTTTCTTT
abundance: NA; j_gene: TRBJ2-7; d_gene: TRBD2; v_gene: TRBV5-6; CDR3aa: CASSLNGLGKQYF; CDR3nt: TGTGCCAGCAGCTTAAATGGACTAGGAAAGCAGTACTTC
abundance: NA; j_gene: TRBJ1-1; d_gene: TRBD1; v_gene: TRBV11-3; CDR3aa: CASSTGQGSTEAFF; CDR3nt: TGTGCCAGCAGCACGGGACAGGGGTCGACTGAAGCTTTCTTT
abundance: NA; j_gene: TRBJ1-1; d_gene: NA; v_gene: TRBV6-1; CDR3aa: CASSETGHNTEAFF; CDR3nt: TGTGCCAGCAGTGAAACAGGGCATAACACTGAAGCTTTCTTT
abundance: NA; j_gene: TRBJ1-5; d_gene: TRBD1; v_gene: TRBV7-2; CDR3aa: CASSKDRGGNQPQHF; CDR3nt: TGTGCCAGCAGCAAGGACAGGGGAGGGAATCAGCCCCAGCATTTT
abundance: NA; j_gene: TRBJ2-7; d_gene: TRBD2; v_gene: TRBV6-5; CDR3aa: CASTASGSLYEQYF; CDR3nt: TGTGCCAGTACGGCTAGCGGGAGTTTATACGAGCAGTACTTC